This TCR beta chain is from a study of T-cell reconstitution after alpha-beta-depleted transplantation in children. The library targeted TCRbeta and was prepared with unique molecular identifiers. TCRdb passed the PCR reads through MiXCR, listing each CDR3 protein once. Of 500,000 or so distinct CDR3 sequences in the sample, roughly 33% are singletons; the top ten hold around 2.5%. The germline V gene has CDR1 MNHNS and CDR2 SASEGT. Trimming took 6 bases from V and 5 from J; bases not matched to a gene: 7. The CDR3 consists of 15 residues. Sequencing was performed on PBMCs from the stem cell graft donor, taken from the stem cell graft. The chain has TRBV6-1 and TRBJ2-1; TRBD1 matches 10 bases. The clonotype was recovered from a human donor who donated a stem cell graft to a child with aplastic anemia. Here the CDR3 reads CASSIDRGQNNEQFF. In DNA form, the CDR3 reads TGTGCCAGCAGCATAGACAGGGGGCAGAACAATGAGCAGTTCTTC.